The 20 T cell receptor beta chains listed next were all sequenced from one sample in a study of T cell responses to AZD1222 COVID-19 vaccine (dated by TCRdb to the early 2020s). The library was generated by the immunoSEQ multiplex PCR assay. Imported from immuneACCESS, the table was reduced by TCRdb to in-frame sequences with V and J called. These copies leave out some clones; in studies compared against another copy, an unresolved V gene accounts for under half, and the cause of the remainder is not known. Across this sample there are approximately 150,000 clones, with 88% seen only once. Approximately 2.3% of the sample comes from the top ten. Interpreted using the paper, the time point label stands for: baseline before first vaccination. The starting material was peripheral blood, obtained on day 0 of AZD1222 vaccination. These receptors originate from an adult in good health.

This clone appeared once. CDR3 nucleotide sequence: TGTGCCAACGGAAGGGGGCGACAGGGTTTTAATTCACCCCTCCACTTT. This sequence encodes CANGRGRQGFNSPLHF. This chain uses TRBV2 with TRBJ1-6; TRBD1 aligns across 7 bases. In germline, CDR1 is SNHLY, CDR2 FYNNEI. CDR3 length: 16 amino acids. J gave up 6 bases and V 10 bases, and 15 bases lay outside the gene matches.

This chain links TRBV30 with TRBJ2-3; 7 bases are shared with TRBD1. Germline V gene sequence: CDR1 GTSNPN, CDR2 SVGIG (reference sequence). The CDR3 has 13 amino acids. V lost 8 bases to trimming and J lost 8 bases; unmatched junction nucleotides: 13. The CDR3 spells CAQEGATQATQYF. The DNA for the CDR3 is TGTGCCCAAGAGGGGGCGACACAGGCTACGCAGTATTTT.

This clone appeared a single time. The gene calls are TRBV6-5 and TRBJ1-2, with TRBD1 matching over 7 bases. The V and J ends lost 6 bases and 2 bases, in that order; junction bases with no gene match: 6. The CDR3 spans 14 residues. Germline values: CDR1 MNHEY, CDR2 SVGAGI. The DNA of the CDR3 is TGTGCCAGCAGGTCGGGACAGATAAACTATGGCTACACCTTC. It specifies CASRSGQINYGYTF.

The rearrangement joins TRBV4-1 to TRBJ2-5; a possible D gene is TRBD2 (6 bases). In germline, CDR1 is MGHRA, CDR2 YSYEKL. CDR3 length: 14 amino acids. Trimming cost V 4 bases and J 5 bases, with 14 bases left between them. The CDR3 is CASSRSSEVETQYF. The CDR3 coding sequence is TGCGCCAGCAGCCGCTCTAGCGAGGTGGAGACCCAGTACTTC.

The V call is TRBV5-6, the J call TRBJ2-1; 11 nucleotides align to TRBD2. The CDR3 is made up of 13 amino acids. Germline trimming cut 4 bases from V and 10 bases from J; bases unmatched to any gene: 4. Per germline, CDR1 SGHDT and CDR2 YYEEEE. CDR3 protein: CASSLRTSGEQFF. The CDR3 DNA follows: TGTGCCAGCAGCCTTAGGACTAGCGGGGAGCAGTTCTTC.

V and J are TRBV4-2 and TRBJ2-1, with 8 bases lining up with TRBD2. The CDR3 has 17 residues. Per germline, CDR1 LGHNA and CDR2 YNFKEQ. Trimming cost V 4 bases and J 0 bases; bases outside gene matches: 8. The CDR3 DNA sequence: TGTGCCAGCAGCCTGAGATTAGCGGGGCCCTCCTACAATGAGCAGTTCTTC. Translation gives CASSLRLAGPSYNEQFF.

This chain connects TRBV30 to TRBJ1-3; D gene uncertain. The CDR3 runs to 13 residues. Deletions cut 2 bases from V and 3 bases from J, with 8 bases between. The germline CDR1 and CDR2 sequences are GTSNPN and SVGIG (reference sequence). The CDR3 DNA sequence: TGTGCCTGGAGTCCTGCAGGTGGAAACACCATATATTTT. It encodes CAWSPAGGNTIYF.

The rearrangement joins TRBV27 to TRBJ1-2; maybe TRBD1 (5 bases). The CDR3 contains 12 residues. CDR1 is MNHEY and CDR2 is SMNVEV in the germline V gene (reference sequence). The ends were cut back, 5 bases at V and 4 bases at J, with 8 bases in the middle. CDR3 in amino acids: CASSEGSYGYTF. The CDR3 DNA follows: TGTGCCAGCAGTGAGGGGTCCTATGGCTACACCTTC.

The chain is built from TRBV7-9 and TRBJ1-2, with a possible D match to TRBD1 (5 bases). The V end lost 4 bases, the J end lost 0 bases, and 21 bases lay between the germline ends. Germline CDR1 is SEHNR and CDR2 is FQNEAQ (reference sequence). The CDR3 is 18 amino acids. CDR3 DNA sequence: TGTGCCAGCAGCTCCCGGGGGTCCCAGTTGGTAGCTAACTATGGCTACACCTTC. As protein: CASSSRGSQLVANYGYTF.

This clone has a handful of counts. This chain's CDR3 is CATSDPRGSGSTDTQYF. Written as DNA, the CDR3 is TGTGCCACCAGTGATCCCCGCGGTAGCGGGAGCACAGATACGCAGTATTTT. The genes are TRBV24-1 and TRBJ2-3; the match to TRBD2 covers 7 bases. The CDR3 runs to 17 residues. Germline CDR1 is KGHDR and CDR2 is SFDVKD. Trimming took 3 bases from V and 0 from J; bases not matched to a gene: 8.

The chain links TRBV2 to TRBJ2-1; 13 positions agree with TRBD2. The germline CDR1 and CDR2 sequences are SNHLY and FYNNEI. V lost 4 bases and J lost 6; bases outside the gene matches: 3. The CDR3 contains 15 residues. As DNA, the CDR3 is TGTGCCAGCAGTGGGGGACTAGCGGGACTCAATGAGCAGTTCTTC. Amino acids: CASSGGLAGLNEQFF.

The count of this clone is one. The chain combines TRBV19 with TRBJ1-5, with 8 bases matching TRBD1. From germline, CDR1 is LNHDA and CDR2 SQIVND (reference sequence). CDR3 size: 13 residues. V lost 5 bases and J lost 5; bases outside the gene matches: 2. CDR3 amino acids: CASSLTGDQPQHF. CDR3 DNA sequence: TGTGCCAGTAGTTTGACAGGGGATCAGCCCCAGCATTTT.

The gene calls are TRBV6-4 and TRBJ2-3, with TRBD2 matching over 8 bases. CDR3 length equals 14 residues. The V gene's germline CDR1 is MRHNA and CDR2 SNTAGT. Unmatched junction bases numbered 0, after V lost 3 bases and J lost 1 base. As DNA, the CDR3 is TGTGCCAGCAGTGAAGCGGGAGGCACAGATACGCAGTATTTT. It specifies CASSEAGGTDTQYF.

The chain is built from TRBV13 and TRBJ1-1, with TRBD1 as a possible D gene (6 bases). The CDR3 has 14 residues. Trimming removed 2 bases from V and 1 base from J, with 8 bases in between. In germline, CDR1 is PRHDT, CDR2 FYEKMQ (reference sequence). The chain's CDR3 is CASSLRGPNTEAFF. The CDR3, as DNA: TGTGCCAGCAGCTTACGGGGGCCGAACACTGAAGCTTTCTTT.

This chain joins TRBV11-2 and TRBJ2-3; no reliable D call. The CDR3 runs 15 residues. The V end lost 1 base, the J end lost 5 bases, and 13 bases lay between the germline ends. Germline V gene data show CDR1 as SGHAT and CDR2 as FQNNGV. This CDR3 reads CASSLAGWGRDTQYF. The CDR3 region has the DNA TGTGCCAGCAGCTTAGCCGGGTGGGGTAGAGATACGCAGTATTTT.

The CDR3 loop is CASTLRTSEYNEQFF. CDR3 DNA: TGTGCCAGCACTTTGCGGACTAGCGAGTACAATGAGCAGTTCTTC. The chain couples TRBV7-9 to TRBJ2-1; TRBD2 matches at 9 bases. The CDR3 has 15 residues. Germline V gene lookup returns CDR1 SEHNR and CDR2 FQNEAQ (reference sequence). V shed 7 bases, J shed 4 bases, and the junction held 8 bases outside the gene matches.

The chain recombines TRBV12-3 or TRBV12-4 with TRBJ1-2; D ambiguous. V lost 8 bases, J lost 8 bases, and 18 bases lay in between. This CDR3 is 13 amino acids long. This CDR3 reads CASGDGRSEGYTF. CDR3 nucleotide sequence: TGTGCCAGCGGCGATGGAAGATCGGAGGGCTACACCTTC.

The V call is TRBV10-3, the J call TRBJ2-7; the D is unclear. V dropped 2 bases and J dropped 0 bases, with 8 bases sitting between them. Germline CDR1 reads ENHRY; CDR2 reads SYGVKD. This CDR3 contains 14 residues. CDR3 nucleotide sequence: TGTGCCATCAGTGAGAAGGTGGACTCCTACGAGCAGTACTTC. Translating it yields CAISEKVDSYEQYF.

V is TRBV5-6 and J is TRBJ1-1; 9 nucleotides agree with TRBD1. Germline loops: CDR1 SGHDT, CDR2 YYEEEE. There are 15 residues in the CDR3. With V trimmed by 3 bases and J by 6 bases, 9 bases remained unmatched. CDR3 residues: CASSSLAGTGSEAFF. The CDR3 region has the DNA TGTGCCAGCAGCTCACTTGCCGGGACAGGGTCTGAAGCTTTCTTT.

The rearrangement uses TRBV6-2 or TRBV6-3 and TRBJ1-5; TRBD1 aligns across 10 bases. CDR3 length: 16 residues. Germline CDR1 is MNHEY and CDR2 is SVGEGT. With 4 bases clipped from V and 2 bases from J, the junction kept 5 bases outside the gene matches. CDR3 bases: TGTGCCAGCAGTTCACCCGGGACAGGGGGCAATCAGCCCCAGCATTTT. As protein: CASSSPGTGGNQPQHF.